Presented here are 25 T cell receptor beta chains from one specimen sequenced in a study of CD8+ T cells in alopecia areata. Treatment indicated: oral pan-JAK inhibitor, 5-10 mg twice daily. In each case, RNA was isolated and then reverse transcribed into cDNA as the sequencing template. The method was immunoSEQ multiplex PCR; TCRdb's version includes in-frame clones alone and lacks a portion of them. The table records approximately 180,000 clones, roughly 50% of them present only once. The sequences come from CD8+ T cells sorted from blood, collected at week 24, from a patient treated with tofacitinib. All receptors come from a human donor with alopecia areata.

V is TRBV30 and J is TRBJ1-6, with D perhaps matching TRBD1 (6 bases). The CDR3 covers 13 residues. The V gene's germline CDR1 is GTSNPN and CDR2 SVGIG (reference sequence). V lost 1 base and J 5 bases, leaving 6 bases between the germline ends. CDR3 nucleotide sequence: TGTGCCTGGAGTGGGACAGATAATTCACCCCTCCACTTT. This gives the protein CAWSGTDNSPLHF.

This clone was seen a few times. The chain links TRBV4-3 to TRBJ1-6, with unresolved D. The CDR3 covers 17 residues. Trimming took 0 bases from V and 10 from J, leaving 19 bases between them. CDR1 and CDR2 (germline): LGHNA, YSLEER. CDR3 residues: CASSQDSMGILYSPLHF. In DNA form, the CDR3 reads TGCGCCAGCAGCCAAGATTCGATGGGGATATTGTACTCACCCCTCCACTTT.

The chain combines TRBV13 with TRBJ2-3, with 8 bases aligning to TRBD2. This CDR3 spans 15 amino acids. Germline loops: CDR1 PRHDT, CDR2 FYEKMQ (reference sequence). Trimming cost V 4 bases and J 0 bases; bases outside gene matches: 3. CDR3 nucleotides: TGTGCCAGCAGCTCCCGGACTAGCAGCACAGATACGCAGTATTTT. Its protein is CASSSRTSSTDTQYF. The complete variable domain, with remaining parts taken from reference TRBV13 and TRBJ2-3, reads AAGVIQSPRHLIKEKRETATLKCYPIPRHDTVYWYQQGPGQDPQFLISFYEKMQSDKGSIPDRFSAQQFSDYHSELNMSSLELGDSALYFCASSSRTSSTDTQYFGPGTRLTVL.

This chain connects TRBV30 to TRBJ1-1; D remains unclear. The germline V and J ends were trimmed by 4 bases and 1 base, with 10 bases remaining between them. There are 13 residues in the CDR3. CDR1 and CDR2 from the germline V gene are GTSNPN and SVGIG (reference sequence). This CDR3 reads CAWTDLANTEAFF. In DNA, the CDR3 is TGTGCCTGGACTGATCTGGCGAACACTGAAGCTTTCTTT.

On this clone itself: This CDR3 is also generated by other DNA sequences in the sample. The chain uses TRBV11-2 and TRBJ2-7; a weak D match, TRBD1 (5 bases). Germline V gene sequence: CDR1 SGHAT, CDR2 FQNNGV. V was pared by 5 bases and J by 2 bases, with 10 bases between. The CDR3 loop spans 13 amino acids. CDR3 sequence: CASSLGQTYEQYF. The DNA of the CDR3 is TGTGCCAGCAGCCTAGGACAAACCTACGAGCAGTACTTC.

The gene calls are TRBV13 and TRBJ2-4; TRBD2 matches 14 bases. The CDR3 is made up of 16 amino acids. V was pared by 3 bases and J by 5 bases, with 3 bases of the junction left unmatched. Germline values: CDR1 PRHDT, CDR2 FYEKMQ (reference sequence). CDR3 bases: TGTGCCAGCAGCTTGCGGACTAGCGGGGGGCAAAACATTCAGTACTTC. This gives the protein CASSLRTSGGQNIQYF.

The rearrangement uses TRBV15 and TRBJ2-3; TRBD2 matches at 10 bases. Germline V lookup: CDR1 LNHNV, CDR2 YYDKDF (reference sequence). J gave up 9 bases and V 5 bases, and 11 bases lay outside the gene matches. The CDR3 spans 15 residues. Here the CDR3 DNA reads TGTGCCACCAGCCCAACTAGCGGGGTTTCTGGAACGCAGTATTTT. This sequence encodes CATSPTSGVSGTQYF.

This sequence joins TRBV27 and TRBJ1-5; 7 bases fit TRBD1. The ends lost 5 bases at V and 3 bases at J; junction bases unmatched: 10. Germline CDR1 is MNHEY and CDR2 is SMNVEV (reference sequence). There are 16 residues in the CDR3. The CDR3 nucleotides read TGTGCCAGCAGTCCCGGGACAGCCTTTACCAATCAGCCCCAGCATTTT. Its translation is CASSPGTAFTNQPQHF.

This clone has only a few counts. This sequence joins TRBV5-1 and TRBJ1-5; D gene uncertain. Germline values: CDR1 SGHRS, CDR2 YFSETQ. This CDR3 is built from 13 residues. Deletions cut 0 bases from V and 4 bases from J, with 5 bases between. The CDR3 here is CASSLELNQPQHF. Here the CDR3 DNA reads TGCGCCAGCAGCTTGGAACTTAATCAGCCCCAGCATTTT.

The rearrangement joins TRBV27 to TRBJ2-2; 8 bases line up with TRBD1. There are 15 residues in the CDR3. Looked up from germline, CDR1 is MNHEY and CDR2 is SMNVEV (reference sequence). V lost 3 bases to trimming and J lost 4 bases; unmatched junction nucleotides: 4. The CDR3 reads CASSFQGAPTGELFF. CDR3 sequence (DNA): TGTGCCAGCAGTTTCCAGGGGGCGCCCACCGGGGAGCTGTTTTTT.

This clone occurred a few times. The J gene is TRBJ1-6, the V gene TRBV11-2, with D maybe TRBD1 (5 bases). V was cut by 5 bases and J by 10 bases, with 15 bases left in between. Germline CDR1 reads SGHAT; CDR2 reads FQNNGV. The CDR3 extends over 14 amino acids. CDR3 nucleotide sequence: TGTGCCAGCAGCCAGGGACCGGCCTGGTCACCCCTCCACTTT. It translates to CASSQGPAWSPLHF.

V is TRBV13 and J is TRBJ2-3; 13 nucleotides match TRBD2. The ends lost 5 bases at V and 2 bases at J; junction bases unmatched: 4. Germline values: CDR1 PRHDT, CDR2 FYEKMQ (reference sequence). This CDR3 has 16 amino acids. The CDR3 region is CASSPGTSGDTDTQYF. The CDR3 region has the DNA TGTGCCAGCAGCCCGGGGACTAGCGGGGACACAGATACGCAGTATTTT.

The genes are TRBV12-5 and TRBJ2-7; D not resolved. The CDR3 contains 14 residues. Germline CDR1 and CDR2: LGHNT and FRNRAP. The V and J ends lost 3 bases and 7 bases respectively, with 16 bases between them. CDR3 sequence: CASGLSDVEEEQYF. CDR3 bases: TGTGCTAGTGGTTTATCGGACGTCGAGGAAGAGCAGTACTTC.

This clone was detected a few times. The genes are TRBV13 and TRBJ2-3; D is unclear. Germline V gene data show CDR1 as PRHDT and CDR2 as FYEKMQ (reference sequence). The germline V and J ends were trimmed by 0 bases and 10 bases, with 14 bases remaining between them. The CDR3 covers 14 residues. CDR3 region: CASSLGQAVDPQYF. DNA of the CDR3: TGTGCCAGCAGCTTAGGGCAGGCCGTGGATCCGCAGTATTTT.

This chain connects TRBV29-1 to TRBJ2-1; the match to TRBD2 covers 10 bases. This CDR3 contains 15 residues. The J segment lost 1 base and the V segment lost 6 bases, leaving 6 bases of the junction unmatched. Germline V CDR1 and CDR2: SQVTM, ANQGSEA. The CDR3 spells CSVESGGASYNEQFF. The DNA for the CDR3 is TGCAGCGTAGAGAGCGGGGGGGCATCCTACAATGAGCAGTTCTTC.

The V call is TRBV10-2, the J call TRBJ2-1; tentative D call: TRBD2 (5 bases). V was pared by 0 bases and J by 15 bases, with 15 bases between. Germline loops: CDR1 WSHSY, CDR2 SAAADI. This CDR3 is built from 13 residues. CDR3 residues: CASSESPRDEGFF. CDR3 DNA: TGCGCCAGCAGTGAGTCCCCTAGAGACGAGGGGTTCTTC.

The chain recombines TRBV5-6 with TRBJ2-3; 10 bases fit TRBD2. V lost 4 bases, J lost 6 bases, and 11 bases stayed unmatched. The germline CDR1 and CDR2 sequences are SGHDT and YYEEEE. This CDR3 spans 16 amino acids. The CDR3 spells CASSPAASGGADTQYF. The CDR3 nucleotides read TGTGCCAGCAGCCCGGCGGCTAGCGGGGGTGCGGATACGCAGTATTTT.

The genes are TRBV13 and TRBJ1-6, with 9 bases aligning to TRBD1. The CDR3 sequence is 15 residues long. V dropped 3 bases and J dropped 7; count of bases not matched to a gene: 4. The germline V gene encodes CDR1 PRHDT and CDR2 FYEKMQ (reference sequence). CDR3 DNA sequence: TGTGCCAGCAGCTTGAACAGGGGGCGGAATTCACCCCTCCACTTT. Translating it yields CASSLNRGRNSPLHF.

J is TRBJ2-6 and V is TRBV2, with TRBD1 as a possible D gene (5 bases). The V gene's germline CDR1 is SNHLY and CDR2 FYNNEI. The V and J ends lost 6 bases and 0 bases respectively, with 18 bases between them. This CDR3 spans 18 amino acids. The CDR3 is CASRKSLDRLSGANVLTF. In DNA form, the CDR3 reads TGTGCCAGCAGGAAGTCCCTTGACAGACTCTCTGGGGCCAACGTCCTGACTTTC.

In this sample, this clone turned up a few times. V is TRBV29-1 and J is TRBJ2-7; TRBD2 aligns across 8 bases. CDR3 size: 15 residues. Germline V CDR1 and CDR2: SQVTM, ANQGSEA. The V and J ends lost 1 base and 3 bases, in that order; junction bases with no gene match: 8. CDR3 coding DNA: TGCAGCGTTGAAGTGGAAGTAGCGGGGATCTACGAGCAGTACTTC. Amino acids: CSVEVEVAGIYEQYF.

The rearrangement uses TRBV11-2 and TRBJ2-2; a weak D match, TRBD2 (5 bases). This CDR3 spans 14 amino acids. Trimming pared 3 bases from V and 5 bases from J, leaving 10 bases between. Germline assignment: CDR1 SGHAT and CDR2 FQNNGV. The CDR3 here is CASSFGVLTGELFF. For the CDR3, the DNA is TGTGCCAGCAGCTTCGGGGTATTGACCGGGGAGCTGTTTTTT.

The V call is TRBV2, the J call TRBJ2-7; possibly TRBD2 for D (7 bases). CDR3 size: 12 residues. V lost 7 bases to trimming and J lost 7 bases, with 14 bases between them. Germline V gene sequence: CDR1 SNHLY, CDR2 FYNNEI. The CDR3 coding sequence is TGTGCCAGCACCGAGGGGGGAGGGGAGCAGTACTTC. Its translation is CASTEGGGEQYF.

This rearrangement joins TRBV4-3 to TRBJ2-7; D gene uncertain. Trimming stripped 0 bases from V and 5 bases from J, with 8 bases between. The germline V gene has CDR1 LGHNA and CDR2 YSLEER. The CDR3 length is 13 residues. This CDR3 reads CASSQDVGDEQYF. In DNA form, the CDR3 reads TGCGCCAGCAGCCAAGATGTTGGAGACGAGCAGTACTTC.

This clone was seen a few times. V and J are TRBV11-2 and TRBJ2-7; a weak D match, TRBD1 (6 bases). This CDR3 has 16 amino acids. The germline V gene encodes CDR1 SGHAT and CDR2 FQNNGV. V dropped 5 bases and J dropped 0 bases, with 17 bases sitting between them. This CDR3 is CASSPPGGHSSYEQYF. Here the CDR3 DNA reads TGTGCCAGCAGCCCCCCTGGGGGACACAGCTCCTACGAGCAGTACTTC. Complete variable domain (other parts from reference TRBV11-2 and TRBJ2-7): EAGVAQSPRYKIIEKRQSVAFWCNPISGHATLYWYQQILGQGPKLLIQFQNNGVVDDSQLPKDRFSAERLKGVDSTLKIQPAKLEDSAVYLCASSPPGGHSSYEQYFGPGTRLTVT.

V is TRBV30 and J is TRBJ1-3; no firm D call. V gave up 0 bases and J gave up 2 bases, with 2 bases separating them. Per the germline V gene, CDR1 is GTSNPN and CDR2 is SVGIG (reference sequence). This CDR3 is built from 12 residues. Here the CDR3 reads CAWSVPGNTIYF. The CDR3, as DNA: TGTGCCTGGAGTGTTCCTGGAAACACCATATATTTT. Filled out from reference TRBV30 and TRBJ1-3, the complete variable domain reads SQTIHQWPATLVQPVGSPLSLECTVEGTSNPNLYWYRQAAGRGLQLLFYSVGIGQISSEVPQNLSASRPQDRQFILSSKKLLLSDSGFYLCAWSVPGNTIYFGEGSWLTVV.